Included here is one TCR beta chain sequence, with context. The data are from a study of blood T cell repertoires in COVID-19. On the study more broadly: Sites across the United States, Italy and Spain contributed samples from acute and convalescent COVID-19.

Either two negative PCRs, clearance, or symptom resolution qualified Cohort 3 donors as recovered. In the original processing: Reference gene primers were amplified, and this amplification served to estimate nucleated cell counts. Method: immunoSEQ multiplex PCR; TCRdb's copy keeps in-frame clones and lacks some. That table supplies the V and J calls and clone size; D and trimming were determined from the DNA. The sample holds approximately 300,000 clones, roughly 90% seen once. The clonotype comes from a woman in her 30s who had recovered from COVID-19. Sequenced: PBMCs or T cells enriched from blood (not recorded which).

This CDR3 is CASSQDKGNYGYTF. The CDR3 DNA follows: TGCGCCAGCAGCCAAGATAAGGGGAACTATGGCTACACCTTC. J is TRBJ1-2 and V is TRBV4-3; maybe TRBD1 (5 bases). The CDR3 contains 14 residues. The V gene's germline CDR1 is LGHNA and CDR2 YSLEER. V was shortened by 0 bases and J by 2 bases, with 7 bases between the two germline ends.